This T cell receptor (beta chain) was sequenced in a study of patients with pleural tuberculosis. V dropped 8 bases and J dropped 4 bases, with 17 bases sitting between them. Germline assignment: CDR1 MDHEN and CDR2 SYDVKM. The CDR3 covers 14 residues. TCRdb redid the calling of the reads with MiXCR, one entry per CDR3 protein. The sample contains tens of thousands of distinct CDR3 sequences, more than 15% of which appear only once. The sample taken for sequencing was peripheral blood. The chain employs TRBV28 and TRBJ1-2, with D perhaps matching TRBD1 (6 bases). This receptor was identified in a human donor with pleural tuberculosis. The CDR3 region has the DNA TGTGCCAGCGTCGCCGCGGACAGAACCTATGGCTACACCTTC. Encoded protein: CASVAADRTYGYTF.